The 17 T cell receptor beta chains given below trace back to one sample, sequenced in a study of cytomegalovirus exposure and HLA in healthy donors. 13 Jbeta primers and 60 Vbeta primers were used for the PCR. Method: immunoSEQ multiplex PCR; TCRdb's copy keeps in-frame clones and lacks some. This sample's table has about 170,000 clones. Specimen: PBMCs. The source is a woman aged 18-29 years in good health and CMV-seropositive.

The rearrangement links TRBV19 to TRBJ2-5; 8 bases are a match to TRBD2. This CDR3 has 17 residues. V lost 4 bases and J lost 0; bases outside the gene matches: 10. Germline-derived CDR1 and CDR2 are LNHDA and SQIVND (reference sequence). In nucleotides, the CDR3 is TGTGCCAGTAGTAGGGGACTAGAACCCAGGTACCAAGAGACCCAGTACTTC. It is translated as CASSRGLEPRYQETQYF.

Details on this clone: At one end the junction does not follow the germline gene, possibly because of a read error. The chain uses TRBV7-8 and TRBJ1-5; D uncertain. Germline CDR1 reads SGHVS; CDR2 reads FQNEAQ. The CDR3 has 13 residues. The CDR3 DNA follows: TGTGCCAGCAACTTAGCGGTAGATCAGCCCCAGCATTTT. Translated, it gives CASNLAVDQPQHF.

V usage is TRBV7-8 and J usage is TRBJ2-1; a weak D match, TRBD1 (8 bases). This CDR3 region has 22 residues. Germline V gene lookup returns CDR1 SGHVS and CDR2 FQNEAQ. The V and J ends lost 10 bases and 0 bases respectively, with 37 bases between them. The CDR3: CATRGGQVASRGWVSSYNEQFF. The CDR3 region has the DNA TGTGCCACAAGGGGGGGACAGGTGGCGTCTAGGGGTTGGGTAAGCTCCTACAATGAGCAGTTCTTC.

This rearrangement joins TRBV5-1 to TRBJ1-1; perhaps TRBD1 as D (6 bases). Per germline, CDR1 SGHRS and CDR2 YFSETQ. The length of the CDR3 is 14 residues. V was trimmed by 4 bases and J by 1 base, leaving 11 bases between them. The CDR3 reads CASSQQGSNTEAFF. DNA of the CDR3: TGCGCCAGCAGCCAACAGGGATCGAACACTGAAGCTTTCTTT.

The chain recombines TRBV7-6 with TRBJ2-7; 8 bases agree with TRBD2. V was pared by 2 bases and J by 0 bases, with 3 bases of the junction left unmatched. Germline V gene lookup returns CDR1 SGHVS and CDR2 FNYEAQ. This CDR3 contains 15 residues. The chain's CDR3 is CASSLNSGASYEQYF. For the CDR3, the DNA is TGTGCCAGCAGCTTAAATAGCGGGGCCTCCTACGAGCAGTACTTC.

This rearrangement joins TRBV7-3 to TRBJ1-1, with 8 bases identical to TRBD1. Germline V gives CDR1 SGHTA, CDR2 FQGTGA. The CDR3 consists of 14 residues. Trimming at V came to 5 bases and at J to 4 bases, leaving 6 bases not matched to a gene. The CDR3 loop is CASSVQGDGTEAFF. The CDR3, as DNA: TGTGCCAGCAGCGTACAGGGGGATGGCACTGAAGCTTTCTTT.

The V and J genes are TRBV7-2 and TRBJ1-6; a weak D match, TRBD1 (5 bases). Germline CDR1 SGHTA, CDR2 FQGNSA. Trimming removed 2 bases from V and 0 bases from J, with 8 bases in between. The CDR3 length is 16 residues. The CDR3 DNA sequence: TGTGCCAGCAGCTTACGGGGGAGCTCCTATAATTCACCCCTCCACTTT. Its translation: CASSLRGSSYNSPLHF.

The chain links TRBV27 to TRBJ2-5; a possible D gene is TRBD1 (6 bases). The V gene's germline CDR1 is MNHEY and CDR2 SMNVEV (reference sequence). The CDR3 runs 14 residues. V lost 2 bases and J 1 base, leaving 8 bases between the germline ends. In DNA, the CDR3 is TGTGCCAGCAGTTTACAGGACAGCCAAGAGACCCAGTACTTC. Translated: CASSLQDSQETQYF.

This chain links TRBV19 with TRBJ2-3; the D gene is possibly TRBD1 (5 bases). The CDR3 totals 14 residues. V lost 3 bases to trimming and J lost 7 bases, with 14 bases between them. Looked up from germline, CDR1 is LNHDA and CDR2 is SQIVND (reference sequence). CDR3 amino acids: CASSIQDKWNTQYF. The DNA for the CDR3 is TGTGCCAGTAGTATCCAGGACAAATGGAATACGCAGTATTTT.

The chain joins TRBV5-4 to TRBJ2-5, with D possibly TRBD2 on 6 matching bases. The CDR3 spans 11 residues. Trimming cost V 0 bases and J 13 bases, with 10 bases left between them. In germline, CDR1 is SGHNT, CDR2 YYREEE (reference sequence). The CDR3: CASSLGTSRYF. The CDR3, as DNA: TGTGCCAGCAGCTTGGGTACTAGCAGGTACTTC.

The chain is built from TRBV19 and TRBJ2-7, with 7 bases aligning to TRBD1. The V segment lost 6 bases and the J segment 2 bases; nucleotides outside the gene matches: 10. Germline values: CDR1 LNHDA, CDR2 SQIVND (reference sequence). This CDR3 contains 15 residues. CDR3 in amino acids: CASRFRSGQTYEQYF. In DNA form, the CDR3 reads TGTGCCAGTAGATTCCGATCGGGACAGACCTACGAGCAGTACTTC. The entire variable domain, with the rest obtained from reference TRBV19 and TRBJ2-7, is as follows: DGGITQSPKYLFRKEGQNVTLSCEQNLNHDAMYWYRQDPGQGLRLIYYSQIVNDFQKGDIAEGYSVSREKKESFPLTVTSAQKNPTAFYLCASRFRSGQTYEQYFGPGTRLTVT.

The V call is TRBV5-1, the J call TRBJ2-3; 7 bases fit TRBD1. Germline V lookup: CDR1 SGHRS, CDR2 YFSETQ. This CDR3 is 15 amino acids long. V shed 0 bases and J 6 bases; nucleotides not matched to a gene: 7. The CDR3 sequence is CASSLVGRGTDTQYF. CDR3 nucleotides: TGCGCCAGCAGCTTGGTTGGCAGGGGGACGGATACGCAGTATTTT.

The chain couples TRBV7-3 to TRBJ1-2; 11 bases align to TRBD1. Germline V lookup: CDR1 SGHTA, CDR2 FQGTGA. The J segment lost 3 bases and the V segment lost 5 bases, leaving 5 bases of the junction unmatched. The CDR3 is 15 amino acids. This chain's CDR3 is CASSVGQGAYYGYTF. In DNA, the CDR3 is TGTGCCAGCAGCGTCGGACAGGGGGCATACTATGGCTACACCTTC.

The chain combines TRBV18 with TRBJ2-5, with TRBD2 matching over 7 bases. V lost 3 bases and J lost 5; bases outside the gene matches: 12. The CDR3 runs 16 residues. The germline V gene encodes CDR1 KGHSH and CDR2 LQKENI. This CDR3 reads CASSPGWTGGGETQYF. CDR3 nucleotide sequence: TGTGCCAGCTCACCGGGCTGGACGGGAGGCGGGGAGACCCAGTACTTC.

The rearrangement uses TRBV2 and TRBJ2-4; the match to TRBD1 covers 7 bases. This CDR3 is 16 amino acids long. Germline loops: CDR1 SNHLY, CDR2 FYNNEI. The ends lost 2 bases at V and 0 bases at J; junction bases unmatched: 4. The CDR3 DNA sequence: TGTGCCAGCAGTGAACTGGGACAGCTAGCCAAAAACATTCAGTACTTC. Protein sequence: CASSELGQLAKNIQYF.

The chain is built from TRBV15 and TRBJ2-4; D might be TRBD2 (6 bases). Looked up from germline, CDR1 is LNHNV and CDR2 is YYDKDF (reference sequence). This CDR3 spans 16 amino acids. With 1 base removed from V and 1 base from J, the gap between germline ends came to 11 bases. DNA for the CDR3: TGTGCCACCAGCAGAGCAGGGAGCGGGGCCAAAAACATTCAGTACTTC. Translated: CATSRAGSGAKNIQYF.

The chain uses TRBV5-1 and TRBJ2-7; 8 bases map to TRBD1. The CDR3 runs to 15 residues. From germline, CDR1 is SGHRS and CDR2 YFSETQ. V dropped 0 bases and J dropped 2; count of bases not matched to a gene: 4. The DNA of the CDR3 is TGCGCCAGCAGCTTGGTGCAGGGGGCCCCCTACGAGCAGTACTTC. Protein: CASSLVQGAPYEQYF.